The 7 T cell receptor beta chains listed next were all sequenced from one sample in a study of technical replicates of blood from a handful of donors. TCRdb's copy holds only in-frame clones and misses some; the assay was immunoSEQ multiplex PCR. The sample has 95,000 to 100,000 clones, almost 96% seen once. Material for sequencing was T cells isolated from PBMCs. Receptor source: a human donor in good health.

This rearrangement joins TRBV10-1 to TRBJ1-2; D possibly corresponds to TRBD1 (6 bases). This CDR3 is built from 13 residues. V was clipped by 0 bases and J by 10 bases, with 12 bases between them. Germline CDR1 and CDR2: WNHNN and SYGVQD (reference sequence). In DNA form, the CDR3 reads TGCGCCAGCAGTGAGTCAACGACAGGCTCCTACACCTTC. Amino acids: CASSESTTGSYTF.

J is TRBJ1-2 and V is TRBV28, with unresolved D. The CDR3 consists of 17 residues. Germline V gives CDR1 MDHEN, CDR2 SYDVKM. V lost 1 base and J 1 base, leaving 16 bases between the germline ends. The CDR3 is CASSLFGAGPGNYGYTF. The CDR3 coding sequence is TGTGCCAGCAGTTTATTCGGTGCGGGCCCCGGTAACTATGGCTACACCTTC.

The chain is built from TRBV5-4 and TRBJ2-3; TRBD1 agrees at 9 bases. V was pared by 4 bases and J by 2 bases, with 5 bases of the junction left unmatched. This CDR3 comprises 15 residues. CDR1 and CDR2 (germline): SGHNT, YYREEE (reference sequence). The CDR3 DNA follows: TGTGCCAGCAGCCGCGGACAGGGGCTCACAGATACGCAGTATTTT. Protein product: CASSRGQGLTDTQYF.

The genes are TRBV18 and TRBJ2-7; D possibly corresponds to TRBD1 (6 bases). Deletions cut 3 bases from V and 2 bases from J, with 14 bases between. This CDR3 spans 15 amino acids. CDR1 and CDR2 from the germline V gene are KGHSH and LQKENI. The CDR3 loop reads CASSPLSNRAYEQYF. In DNA, the CDR3 is TGTGCCAGCTCACCCCTCAGCAACAGGGCCTACGAGCAGTACTTC.

This chain links TRBV7-2 with TRBJ2-1, with 10 bases that match TRBD2. The CDR3 sequence is 16 residues long. Trimming at V came to 5 bases and at J to 7 bases, leaving 11 bases not matched to a gene. The V gene's germline CDR1 is SGHTA and CDR2 FQGNSA. The CDR3 sequence is CASSDKSGRARNEQFF. CDR3 bases: TGTGCCAGCAGCGATAAGAGCGGGAGGGCCCGGAATGAGCAGTTCTTC.

This chain joins TRBV6-1 and TRBJ2-3, with 7 positions matching TRBD1. V was pared by 1 base and J by 4 bases, with 2 bases of the junction left unmatched. The CDR3 is 14 residues long. The germline V gene encodes CDR1 MNHNS and CDR2 SASEGT. As DNA, the CDR3 is TGTGCCAGCAGTGAAGGACAGGGTCCAGATACGCAGTATTTT. Protein product: CASSEGQGPDTQYF.

The chain joins TRBV5-1 to TRBJ2-5; unclear D gene. V was shortened by 3 bases and J by 0 bases, with 6 bases between the two germline ends. This CDR3 comprises 13 residues. The germline gives CDR1 SGHRS, CDR2 YFSETQ. The CDR3 reads CASSSSYQETQYF. Written as DNA, the CDR3 is TGCGCCAGCAGCTCCTCGTACCAAGAGACCCAGTACTTC.